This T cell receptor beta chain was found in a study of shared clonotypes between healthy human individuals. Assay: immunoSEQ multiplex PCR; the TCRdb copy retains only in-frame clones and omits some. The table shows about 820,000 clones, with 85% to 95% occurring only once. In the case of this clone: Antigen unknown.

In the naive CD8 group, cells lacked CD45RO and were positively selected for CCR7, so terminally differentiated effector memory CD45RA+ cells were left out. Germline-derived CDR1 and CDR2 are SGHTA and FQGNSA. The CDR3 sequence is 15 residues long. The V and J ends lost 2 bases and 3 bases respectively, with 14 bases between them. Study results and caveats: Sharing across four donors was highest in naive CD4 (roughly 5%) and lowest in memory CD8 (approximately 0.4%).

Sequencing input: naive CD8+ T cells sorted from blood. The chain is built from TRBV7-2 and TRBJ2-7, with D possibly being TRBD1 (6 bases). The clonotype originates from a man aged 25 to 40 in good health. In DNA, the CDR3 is TGTGCCAGCAGCTTAATAGGCAGGGGAGACTACGAGCAGTACTTC. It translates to CASSLIGRGDYEQYF.